This entry lists 32 T cell receptor beta chains sequenced from one sample in a study of blood T cells in healthy people across ages (dated by TCRdb to between 2014 and 2017). Library prep was done by 5' RACE. Sequencing took place on an Illumina HiSeq 2500. A second PCR of about 6 to 11 cycles was run with a J-beta primer mix and a sample-barcoded 5' primer. Clones were called with MiXCR by TCRdb after fastp trimmed the public reads at Q25, and only in-frame beta chains were retained. Each record represents a unique CDR3 protein, reported with the most common genes and DNA among its rows. This sample is represented by 700,000 to 900,000 distinct CDR3 sequences; under 30% of them were singletons. The top ten clonotypes cover 2.5% to 3.5% of the sample. The same sample was also studied in work on T cells of mothers and their children.

The specimen sequenced was blood. The receptors originated from a boy between 5 and 17 years old in good health.

The chain couples TRBV6-2 or TRBV6-3 to TRBJ2-1; D might be TRBD1 (6 bases). This CDR3 contains 12 residues. Between the trimmed V and J ends, which lost 11 bases and 3 bases, there was a span of 11 bases. Germline V gene sequence: CDR1 MNHEY, CDR2 SVGEGT. The CDR3 here is CASRTVYNEQFF. The CDR3 DNA is TGTGCCTCCCGGACAGTCTACAATGAGCAGTTCTTC.

This CDR3 is CSATARRNYGYTF. CDR3 nucleotide sequence: TGCAGCGCTACGGCTAGACGGAACTATGGCTACACCTTC. The V and J genes are TRBV29-1 and TRBJ1-2; D gene uncertain. The V gene lost 7 bases and the J gene lost 2 bases, with 14 bases spanning the gap. CDR1 and CDR2 from the germline V gene are SQVTM and ANQGSEA. The CDR3 runs to 13 residues.

The V call is TRBV20-1, the J call TRBJ1-1; 8 positions match TRBD1. Per germline, CDR1 DFQATT and CDR2 SNEGSKA (reference sequence). The ends lost 8 bases at V and 1 base at J; junction bases unmatched: 6. The CDR3 is 13 residues long. CDR3 nucleotide sequence: TGCAGTAATCACAGGGGGGCGAACACTGAAGCTTTCTTT. This gives the protein CSNHRGANTEAFF.

This clonotype was recorded at least ten times. The chain recombines TRBV19 with TRBJ1-5; 7 bases align to TRBD1. CDR1 is LNHDA, CDR2 SQIVND, per germline (reference sequence). CDR3 length: 14 residues. J lost 7 bases, V lost 6 bases, and 9 bases had no gene match. The CDR3 nucleotides read TGTGCCAGTAGAAACGACAGGGTGGGGCAGCCCCAGCATTTT. Its protein is CASRNDRVGQPQHF.

The chain links TRBV6-2 or TRBV6-3 to TRBJ2-4; 9 nucleotides agree with TRBD1. Trimming removed 4 bases from V and 5 bases from J; junction bases left unmatched: 9. The CDR3 sequence is 16 residues long. Germline assignment: CDR1 MNHEY and CDR2 SVGEGT. CDR3 in amino acids: CASSSPGQGPQNIQYF. The DNA of the CDR3 is TGTGCCAGCAGTTCACCGGGACAGGGCCCCCAAAACATTCAGTACTTC.

This clonotype was seen a few times. This chain uses TRBV29-1 with TRBJ1-3; D call uncertain. Per germline, CDR1 SQVTM and CDR2 ANQGSEA. The CDR3 spans 14 residues. Between the trimmed V and J ends, which lost 4 bases and 2 bases, there was a span of 12 bases. In DNA form, the CDR3 reads TGCAGCGTTGCTTGGGGTGGTGCTGGAAACACCATATATTTT. It specifies CSVAWGGAGNTIYF.

This clonotype was seen a few times. The chain links TRBV6-1 to TRBJ2-5, with 9 bases matching TRBD2. The J call may be incorrect, as the DNA end agrees better with TRBJ2-1. The germline CDR1 and CDR2 sequences are MNHNS and SASEGT. The CDR3 is 16 residues long. CDR3 nucleotide sequence: TGTGCCAGCAGTACGCCGCTAGCGGGGAAAACCAATGAGCAGTTCTTC. It encodes CASSTPLAGKTNEQFF.

The chain joins TRBV27 to TRBJ1-6, with D unclear. The CDR3 sequence is 13 residues long. Trimming shortened V by 3 bases and J by 11 bases, and 11 bases separated the two germline ends. CDR1 MNHEY and CDR2 SMNVEV come from the germline V gene (reference sequence). The CDR3 nucleotides are TGTGCCAGCAGTTTTGAGGGTGCTGCACCCCTCCACTTT. It yields the protein CASSFEGAAPLHF.

The V and J genes are TRBV6-1 and TRBJ2-2; D remains unclear. Germline V lookup: CDR1 MNHNS, CDR2 SASEGT. Trimming cost V 8 bases and J 5 bases, with 12 bases left between them. The CDR3 spans 13 residues. CDR3 sequence: CASRGRSTGELFF. CDR3 bases: TGTGCCAGCCGTGGCAGGTCTACCGGGGAGCTGTTTTTT.

This chain uses TRBV2 with TRBJ2-5, with D hard to call. CDR3 length: 14 amino acids. V was clipped by 3 bases and J by 6 bases, with 14 bases between them. Per the germline V gene, CDR1 is SNHLY and CDR2 is FYNNEI. CDR3 nucleotide sequence: TGTGCCAGCAGTGACCCATATACCCGTAAGACCCAGTACTTC. Residues: CASSDPYTRKTQYF.

V usage is TRBV19 and J usage is TRBJ1-2; weak D call: TRBD1 (6 bases). Germline loops: CDR1 LNHDA, CDR2 SQIVND (reference sequence). Between the trimmed V and J ends, which lost 7 bases and 4 bases, there was a span of 16 bases. This CDR3 is built from 14 residues. The CDR3 DNA reads as TGTGCCAGTACCCCGACCCGAGGGGGCTATGGCTACACCTTC. Translation: CASTPTRGGYGYTF.

The DNA for the CDR3 is TGTGCCACCAGCCCACTTCCGGACTACGAGCAGTACTTC. This translates into CATSPLPDYEQYF. The chain combines TRBV15 with TRBJ2-7; no definite D call. V dropped 5 bases and J dropped 3 bases, with 11 bases sitting between them. In germline, CDR1 is LNHNV, CDR2 YYDKDF (reference sequence). This CDR3 contains 13 residues.

The rearrangement links TRBV12-3 or TRBV12-4 to TRBJ1-1; D not certain. V gave up 3 bases and J gave up 4 bases, with 9 bases separating them. The CDR3 contains 13 residues. The CDR3 sequence is CASSFERTTEAFF. CDR3 bases: TGTGCCAGCAGTTTTGAGCGGACCACTGAAGCTTTCTTT.

The V and J genes are TRBV5-1 and TRBJ2-5, with 7 bases that match TRBD1. The tail of the sequence fits TRBJ2-7 better, so the J call may be wrong. The CDR3 extends over 14 amino acids. Germline V gene sequence: CDR1 SGHRS, CDR2 YFSETQ. The CDR3 nucleotides are TGCGCCAGCAGCTTGTCCGCAGGGGGATACGAGCAGTACTTC. This sequence encodes CASSLSAGGYEQYF.

The chain combines TRBV25-1 with TRBJ2-1; D remains ambiguous. The CDR3 is made up of 15 amino acids. V was pared by 2 bases and J by 5 bases, with 13 bases between. Looked up from germline, CDR1 is MGHDK and CDR2 is SYGVNS. The CDR3 spells CASSERTGFHNEQFF. Written as DNA, the CDR3 is TGTGCCAGCAGTGAAAGGACCGGGTTTCACAATGAGCAGTTCTTC.

This clonotype showed up just once. The chain uses TRBV10-3 and TRBJ2-5; 14 nucleotides align to TRBD2. Per the germline V gene, CDR1 is ENHRY and CDR2 is SYGVKD. This CDR3 is built from 17 residues. V gave up 2 bases and J gave up 3 bases; unmatched junction bases: 5. Here the CDR3 DNA reads TGTGCCATCAGTGAGACGGGACTAGCGGGGGCCAAAGAGACCCAGTACTTC. This translates into CAISETGLAGAKETQYF.

The CDR3 sequence is CASSQLAGGHYEQYF. The CDR3 DNA reads as TGTGCCAGCAGCCAACTAGCGGGGGGCCACTACGAGCAGTACTTC. The chain is built from TRBV3-1 and TRBJ2-7, with 11 bases lining up with TRBD2. This CDR3 spans 15 amino acids. Germline trimming cut 2 bases from V and 3 bases from J; bases unmatched to any gene: 3. Germline lookup yields CDR1 LGHDT and CDR2 YNNKEL (reference sequence).

This clonotype has just a few counts. As DNA, the CDR3 is TGTGCCAGCAGCAAAAAAGTCGGGTGGTACACCGGGGAGCTGTTTTTT. It translates to CASSKKVGWYTGELFF. This chain links TRBV21-1 with TRBJ2-2. TRBV21-1 is annotated as a pseudogene. The CDR3 loop spans 16 amino acids.

This clonotype was recorded many times. This chain links TRBV12-3 or TRBV12-4 with TRBJ2-7; 12 bases align to TRBD1. Trimming at V came to 6 bases and at J to 4 bases, leaving 7 bases not matched to a gene. The CDR3 has 15 residues. CDR3 DNA sequence: TGTGCCAGCAGGTCCTCGGGACAGGGGGCTTACGAGCAGTACTTC. As protein: CASRSSGQGAYEQYF.

There are a few counts of this clonotype. V gene TRBV29-1 combines with J gene TRBJ2-3; maybe TRBD2 (6 bases). Trimming took off 4 bases at V and 3 bases at J, with 17 bases between the two ends. Germline loops: CDR1 SQVTM, CDR2 ANQGSEA. The CDR3 totals 15 residues. The chain's CDR3 is CSVAGDSSRTDTQYF. The CDR3 coding sequence is TGCAGCGTTGCGGGGGATAGCTCGAGGACAGATACGCAGTATTTT.

The chain uses TRBV11-2 and TRBJ2-1; tentatively, D is TRBD2 (5 bases). The CDR3 extends over 11 amino acids. Germline V gene sequence: CDR1 SGHAT, CDR2 FQNNGV. V lost 3 bases and J lost 12, with 9 bases in between. The CDR3, as DNA: TGTGCCAGCAGCTTGGGGAGTGCGCAGTTCTTC. It yields the protein CASSLGSAQFF. The full variable domain, with the rest looked up from reference TRBV11-2 and TRBJ2-1, is EAGVAQSPRYKIIEKRQSVAFWCNPISGHATLYWYQQILGQGPKLLIQFQNNGVVDDSQLPKDRFSAERLKGVDSTLKIQPAKLEDSAVYLCASSLGSAQFFGPGTRLTVL.

This clonotype appeared many times. The chain employs TRBV24-1 and TRBJ2-1; D gene unclear. This CDR3 is 11 amino acids long. Trimming stripped 4 bases from V and 10 bases from J, with 7 bases between. Germline-derived CDR1 and CDR2 are KGHDR and SFDVKD. The CDR3 sequence: CATSERFEQFF. DNA for the CDR3: TGTGCCACCAGTGAGAGGTTCGAGCAGTTCTTC.

This clonotype has at least ten counts. The chain carries TRBV5-6 and TRBJ2-7, with D perhaps assigned TRBD1 or TRBD2 (6 bases each). This CDR3 has 14 residues. CDR1 is SGHDT, CDR2 YYEEEE, per germline. The ends were cut back, 0 bases at V and 5 bases at J, with 12 bases in the middle. CDR3 sequence: CASSLAGALNEQYF. In DNA form, the CDR3 reads TGTGCCAGCAGCTTGGCGGGGGCGCTGAACGAGCAGTACTTC.

This clonotype was observed a few times. V is TRBV29-1 and J is TRBJ1-1; the D is unclear. The CDR3 loop spans 12 amino acids. Trimming left V 7 bases short and J 3 bases short, with 12 bases between. Germline values: CDR1 SQVTM, CDR2 ANQGSEA. The CDR3 spells CSARSGDTEAFF. As DNA, the CDR3 is TGCAGCGCAAGGTCGGGCGACACTGAAGCTTTCTTT.

The chain is built from TRBV6-1 and TRBJ2-5, with D perhaps TRBD1 (5 bases). The end of the DNA is better explained by TRBJ2-7, so the J call may be wrong. From germline, CDR1 is MNHNS and CDR2 SASEGT. This CDR3 is built from 16 residues. The DNA of the CDR3 is TGTGCCAGCAGTGAAAATACAGGATACCCAGCTTACGAGCAGTACTTC. It yields the protein CASSENTGYPAYEQYF.

The chain links TRBV18 to TRBJ2-4; tentatively, D is TRBD1 (6 bases). Germline V gene sequence: CDR1 KGHSH, CDR2 LQKENI. Trimming cost V 3 bases and J 1 base, with 13 bases left between them. CDR3 length: 16 amino acids. CDR3 protein: CASSPVQGQAKNIQYF. Written as DNA, the CDR3 is TGTGCCAGCTCACCTGTCCAGGGGCAGGCCAAAAACATTCAGTACTTC.

The rearrangement joins TRBV30 to TRBJ2-7, with D perhaps matching TRBD1 (5 bases). V dropped 2 bases and J dropped 4 bases, with 12 bases sitting between them. Germline V gene data show CDR1 as GTSNPN and CDR2 as SVGIG (reference sequence). The CDR3 has 13 residues. CDR3 sequence: CAWSRGNQYEQYF. In DNA, the CDR3 is TGTGCCTGGAGTAGGGGAAACCAATACGAGCAGTACTTC.

The rearrangement joins TRBV13 to TRBJ2-3, with D possibly being TRBD2 (5 bases). V was trimmed by 10 bases and J by 2 bases, leaving 16 bases between them. The CDR3 has 14 residues. The germline CDR1 and CDR2 sequences are PRHDT and FYEKMQ (reference sequence). The CDR3 region has the DNA TGTGCCACCAAGAGGGCGATGATCACAGATACGCAGTATTTT. Amino acids: CATKRAMITDTQYF.

In its sample, this clonotype was seen a few times. The chain combines TRBV6-5 with TRBJ1-2, with D perhaps TRBD1 (6 bases). The germline CDR1 and CDR2 sequences are MNHEY and SVGAGI. The CDR3 consists of 14 residues. The ends were cut back, 6 bases at V and 7 bases at J, with 18 bases in the middle. The DNA of the CDR3 is TGTGCCAGCAGCCTTTCCCCTACAGGGTTTGGCTACACCTTC. Protein sequence: CASSLSPTGFGYTF.

The chain joins TRBV6-5 to TRBJ2-3; a possible D gene is TRBD2 (5 bases). Germline values: CDR1 MNHEY, CDR2 SVGAGI. CDR3 length: 13 residues. V lost 0 bases and J lost 7, with 8 bases in between. The CDR3 nucleotides are TGTGCCAGCAGTTACTCTTCGGGGAATACGCAGTATTTT. Its translation is CASSYSSGNTQYF.

This chain joins TRBV4-1 and TRBJ2-7, with a possible D match to TRBD2 (5 bases). Germline loops: CDR1 MGHRA, CDR2 YSYEKL. V shed 0 bases and J shed 3 bases, with 15 bases lying between them. There are 16 residues in the CDR3. The CDR3: CASSQDPLALDYEQYF. Written as DNA, the CDR3 is TGCGCCAGCAGCCAAGATCCCCTAGCCCTTGACTACGAGCAGTACTTC.

This clonotype was recorded a few times. J is TRBJ2-7 and V is TRBV28; tentatively, D is TRBD2 (5 bases). V lost 5 bases and J 3 bases, leaving 17 bases between the germline ends. The germline gives CDR1 MDHEN, CDR2 SYDVKM. The CDR3 spans 15 residues. The CDR3, as DNA: TGTGCCAGCAGTCCTGGAGGACGGATACTCTACGAGCAGTACTTC. Its protein product is CASSPGGRILYEQYF.